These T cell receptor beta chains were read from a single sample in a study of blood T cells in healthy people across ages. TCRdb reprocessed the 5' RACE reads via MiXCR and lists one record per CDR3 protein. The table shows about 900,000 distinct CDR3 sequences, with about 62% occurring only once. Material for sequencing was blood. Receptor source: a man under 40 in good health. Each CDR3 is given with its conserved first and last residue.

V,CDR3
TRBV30,CAWSVRDRVREQYF
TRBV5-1,CASSISLGNEQFF
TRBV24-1,CATSDGGTGSYEQYF
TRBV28,CASTEQGPQYF
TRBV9,CASSVGHGGAQETQYF
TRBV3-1,CASSPEVDHEQYF
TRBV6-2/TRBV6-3,CASRDQVTYEQYF
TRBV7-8,CATVTDSSYEQYF
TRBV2,CASSEGSNEQFF
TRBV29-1,CSVEGQYNYGYTF
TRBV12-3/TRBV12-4,CASKPWGGVRGYTF
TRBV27,CASNIRGRFVGQPYEQYF
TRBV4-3,CASSQEGVAGGPYEQYF
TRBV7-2,CASGRTSGVGDTQYF
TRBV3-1,CASSLGGGEINFYDEQYF
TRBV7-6,CASSPRSRSYDNEKLFF
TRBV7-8,CASSDSGSYNEQFF
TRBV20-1,CSARVNTEAFF
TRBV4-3,CASSPRPPANTEAFF
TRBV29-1,CSAAPDTQYF
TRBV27,CASRGSMGRTDTQYF
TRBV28,CASSLYTGAPYEQYF
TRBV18,CASSRTPGQGGYEQYF
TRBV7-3,CASSSRLAGLYSEQFF
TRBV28,CASSLPGVAGAFRQETQYF
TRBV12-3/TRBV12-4,CASSPRGTEETQYF
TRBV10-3,CAISESQGWTLGTEAFF
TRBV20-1,CSAGPSIKGTGADTQYF
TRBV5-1,CASKRGSAQTEAFF
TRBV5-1,CASSLASAGENEQYF